The 25 T cell receptor beta chains listed next were all sequenced from one sample in a study of T cells generated in artificial thymic organoids. Semi-nested PCR with reverse primers in the TRAC or TRBC constant regions amplified each chain separately. A single record per CDR3 protein comes from TCRdb applying MiXCR to the 5' RACE reads. Among some 2,500 distinct CDR3 sequences listed, roughly 10% were seen once. Sequences were obtained from naive CD8+ T cells from the thymus. Subset in this sample: CD3+TCRalphabeta+CD8SP T cells; for blood, CD45RO-CCR7+ naive CD8+ T cells. All receptors come from a human donor who gave cord blood stem cells for thymic organoid culture, a cardiac surgery patient who gave postnatal thymus, or a blood donor (not recorded which).

The count of this clonotype is one. One base away lies a much larger clone, so this may be a sequencing read error. This rearrangement joins TRBV5-1 to TRBJ2-3, with D perhaps matching TRBD1 or TRBD2 (6 bases each). The CDR3 spans 16 residues. V lost 8 bases and J lost 3, with 22 bases in between. Germline CDR1 and CDR2: SGHRS and YFSETQ. The CDR3 coding sequence is TGCGCCAGAAGCACCGCGGGACACCACGGGACAGATACGCAGTATTTT. Protein sequence: CARSTAGHHGTDTQYF.

This clonotype is categorized as medium-sized. The chain's CDR3 is CASSLDREGGYTF. The CDR3 DNA follows: TGTGCCAGCAGTTTGGACAGGGAGGGTGGCTACACCTTC. The chain employs TRBV28 and TRBJ1-2; 8 bases match TRBD1. This CDR3 region has 13 residues. The V and J ends lost 3 bases and 7 bases, in that order; junction bases with no gene match: 4. Germline V CDR1 and CDR2: MDHEN, SYDVKM.

In its sample, this clonotype is medium-sized. The chain employs TRBV12-3 or TRBV12-4 and TRBJ1-1; unclear D gene. V lost 1 base and J lost 6, with 6 bases in between. The CDR3 covers 12 residues. CDR3 residues: CASSLGAPEAFF. CDR3 DNA: TGTGCCAGCAGTTTAGGGGCGCCTGAAGCTTTCTTT.

By frequency in the sample, this clonotype is medium-sized (0.01 to 0.1%). The V gene is TRBV4-1, the J gene TRBJ1-5; D might be TRBD1 (5 bases). The V end lost 0 bases, the J end lost 5 bases, and 11 bases lay between the germline ends. This CDR3 has 15 residues. Germline assignment: CDR1 MGHRA and CDR2 YSYEKL. Here the CDR3 reads CASSQDREGHQPQHF. The CDR3 DNA sequence: TGCGCCAGCAGCCAAGACAGGGAAGGACATCAGCCCCAGCATTTT.

This clonotype qualifies as medium-sized. The rearrangement joins TRBV7-9 to TRBJ1-2; D gene unclear. Germline V gene sequence: CDR1 SEHNR, CDR2 FQNEAQ (reference sequence). CDR3 size: 17 residues. V was cut by 5 bases and J by 0 bases, with 19 bases left in between. CDR3 coding DNA: TGTGCCAGCAGCCCACCCCTTGGGCAGGTTCCTAACTATGGCTACACCTTC. Its protein is CASSPPLGQVPNYGYTF.

This clonotype is medium-sized in the sample. The rearrangement joins TRBV7-9 to TRBJ2-7; 9 bases are a match to TRBD2. Unmatched junction bases numbered 4, after V lost 1 base and J lost 3 bases. The germline V gene encodes CDR1 SEHNR and CDR2 FQNEAQ (reference sequence). This CDR3 is built from 15 residues. The CDR3 sequence is CASSLEAGGIYEQYF. The CDR3 coding sequence is TGTGCCAGCAGCTTAGAAGCGGGAGGTATCTACGAGCAGTACTTC. The whole variable domain, filled in from reference TRBV7-9 and TRBJ2-7, reads DTGVSQNPRHKITKRGQNVTFRCDPISEHNRLYWYRQTLGQGPEFLTYFQNEAQLEKSRLLSDRFSAERPKGSFSTLEIQRTEQGDSAMYLCASSLEAGGIYEQYFGPGTRLTVT.

By share of the sample, this clonotype is medium-sized. The rearrangement uses TRBV6-5 and TRBJ2-1; tentatively, D is TRBD1 or TRBD2 (6 bases each). V dropped 8 bases and J dropped 6 bases, with 8 bases sitting between them. The CDR3 covers 11 residues. Germline assignment: CDR1 MNHEY and CDR2 SVGAGI. CDR3 amino acids: CASWGANEQFF. The DNA for the CDR3 is TGTGCCAGCTGGGGGGCCAATGAGCAGTTCTTC.

About this clonotype: At one end the junction does not follow the germline gene, possibly because of a read error. The J gene is TRBJ2-3, the V gene TRBV7-2, with D possibly being TRBD1 (5 bases). The CDR3 loop spans 14 amino acids. The V gene's germline CDR1 is SGHTA and CDR2 FQGNSA. The CDR3, as DNA: TGTGTCAGCAGCGCCCAGGGTGACACAGATACGCAGTATTTT. It is translated as CVSSAQGDTDTQYF.

This chain links TRBV7-9 with TRBJ2-1, with a possible D match to TRBD2 (7 bases). Looked up from germline, CDR1 is SEHNR and CDR2 is FQNEAQ (reference sequence). This CDR3 spans 16 amino acids. V was shortened by 5 bases and J by 10 bases, with 24 bases between the two germline ends. CDR3 sequence (DNA): TGTGCCAGCAGCCCTACGGTCGGGGAGGGGGTAAACGAGCAGTTCTTC. This sequence encodes CASSPTVGEGVNEQFF.

The rearrangement joins TRBV7-3 to TRBJ1-1; D gene ambiguous. Trimming left V 5 bases short and J 1 base short, with 8 bases between. The germline V gene has CDR1 SGHTA and CDR2 FQGTGA. This CDR3 has 13 amino acids. The CDR3 nucleotides are TGTGCCAGCAGCCGGACCAGGAACACTGAAGCTTTCTTT. This sequence encodes CASSRTRNTEAFF. Combining the CDR3 with reference TRBV7-3 and TRBJ1-1 gives the whole variable domain GAGVSQTPSNKVTEKGKYVELRCDPISGHTALYWYRQSLGQGPEFLIYFQGTGAADDSGLPNDRFFAVRPEGSVSTLKIQRTERGDSAVYLCASSRTRNTEAFFGQGTRLTVV.

V usage is TRBV6-1 and J usage is TRBJ1-4; D is ambiguous. Germline CDR1 and CDR2: MNHNS and SASEGT. The length of the CDR3 is 13 residues. V lost 4 bases to trimming and J lost 8 bases, with 11 bases between them. CDR3 bases: TGTGCCAGCAGTGTCGGGGTATTGGAAAAACTGTTTTTT. It is translated as CASSVGVLEKLFF.

Relative to its sample, this clonotype is medium-sized. This chain uses TRBV12-3 or TRBV12-4 with TRBJ2-1, with 7 positions matching TRBD2. The CDR3 loop spans 14 amino acids. V dropped 5 bases and J dropped 2; count of bases not matched to a gene: 3. CDR3 nucleotide sequence: TGTGCCAGCAGTGTTAGCGGGCCCTACAATGAGCAGTTCTTC. This sequence encodes CASSVSGPYNEQFF.

A word on this clonotype: A single base separates this from a much larger clone, so it may be a read error. The V call is TRBV12-3 or TRBV12-4, the J call TRBJ2-3, with D hard to call. V was shortened by 4 bases and J by 7 bases, with 6 bases between the two germline ends. There are 11 residues in the CDR3. CDR3 residues: CASSSTYTQYF. CDR3 in DNA: TGTGCCAGCAGTTCAACATATACGCAGTATTTT.

This clonotype rates as medium-sized. The chain links TRBV12-3 or TRBV12-4 to TRBJ2-3; tentatively, D is TRBD2 (5 bases). Trimming took 5 bases from V and 4 from J, leaving 13 bases between them. This CDR3 region has 14 residues. The chain's CDR3 is CASSLLVHADTQYF. Here the CDR3 DNA reads TGTGCCAGCAGTCTACTAGTCCACGCAGATACGCAGTATTTT.

This clonotype ranks as medium-sized. The chain employs TRBV28 and TRBJ2-3; 7 bases line up with TRBD2. This CDR3 region has 11 residues. CDR1 and CDR2 (germline): MDHEN, SYDVKM. DNA for the CDR3: TGTGCGGGGGGGGACACAGATACGCAGTATTTT. Translating gives CAGGDTDTQYF.

By share, this clonotype counts as medium-sized (0.01 to 0.1%). The chain links TRBV4-1 to TRBJ1-5; D might be TRBD1 (5 bases). V was pared by 4 bases and J by 8 bases, with 18 bases between. The CDR3 consists of 15 residues. From germline, CDR1 is MGHRA and CDR2 YSYEKL. The CDR3 spells CASSPGTVDVEPQHF. The CDR3 DNA reads as TGCGCCAGCAGCCCAGGGACTGTAGACGTGGAGCCCCAGCATTTT.

This clonotype is categorized as medium-sized (0.01 to 0.1%). The J gene is TRBJ2-2, the V gene TRBV6-5; D uncertain. The CDR3 length is 12 residues. V was clipped by 0 bases and J by 6 bases, with 2 bases between them. Germline V CDR1 and CDR2: MNHEY, SVGAGI. CDR3 amino acids: CASSYSAGELFF. The CDR3, as DNA: TGTGCCAGCAGTTACTCGGCCGGGGAGCTGTTTTTT.

This clonotype is medium-sized in the sample. The V call is TRBV27, the J call TRBJ1-4; D possibly corresponds to TRBD1 (5 bases). The germline gives CDR1 MNHEY, CDR2 SMNVEV (reference sequence). This CDR3 spans 15 amino acids. Trimming left V 3 bases short and J 2 bases short, with 10 bases between. The CDR3 region has the DNA TGTGCCAGCAGTTTTGTGTGGGGGACTAATGAAAAACTGTTTTTT. Residues: CASSFVWGTNEKLFF.

This clonotype was recorded a few times. This chain links TRBV11-2 with TRBJ2-3; D is unclear. Trimming pared 5 bases from V and 4 bases from J, leaving 19 bases between. Germline assignment: CDR1 SGHAT and CDR2 FQNNGV. CDR3 length equals 16 residues. The CDR3 DNA sequence: TGTGCCAGCAGCCAGACTGGGCTTGACATCGCAGATACGCAGTATTTT. It codes for CASSQTGLDIADTQYF.

By its share, this clonotype is medium-sized. This chain connects TRBV27 to TRBJ2-4, with D perhaps matching TRBD1 (6 bases). The germline V gene has CDR1 MNHEY and CDR2 SMNVEV (reference sequence). The V gene lost 6 bases and the J gene lost 8 bases, with 17 bases spanning the gap. This CDR3 spans 14 amino acids. The CDR3 reads CASSFGVPGDIQYF. For the CDR3, the DNA is TGTGCCAGCAGCTTCGGGGTCCCAGGGGACATTCAGTACTTC.

This clonotype qualifies as medium-sized. The chain couples TRBV20-1 to TRBJ2-7; D might be TRBD1 (6 bases). Germline V CDR1 and CDR2: DFQATT, SNEGSKA (reference sequence). V was clipped by 2 bases and J by 2 bases, with 22 bases between them. CDR3 length: 17 amino acids. The DNA of the CDR3 is TGCAGTGCTAGACCCACCTTCTCCCGGGACACCACCTACGAGCAGTACTTC. Residues: CSARPTFSRDTTYEQYF.

In its sample, this clonotype is medium-sized. The CDR3 region is CASSEPNSYEQYV. In nucleotides, the CDR3 is TGTGCCAGCAGTGAACCGAACTCCTACGAGCAGTACGTC. V gene TRBV6-1 combines with J gene TRBJ2-7; D gene ambiguous. CDR3 size: 13 residues. CDR1 MNHNS and CDR2 SASEGT come from the germline V gene. V was clipped by 2 bases and J by 0 bases, with 5 bases between them.

By proportion, this clonotype is large. The rearrangement links TRBV12-3 or TRBV12-4 to TRBJ2-5; no clear D gene. CDR3 size: 12 residues. V dropped 6 bases and J dropped 1 base, with 6 bases sitting between them. The CDR3 sequence: CASSFAQETQYF. CDR3 DNA sequence: TGTGCCAGCAGCTTCGCCCAAGAGACCCAGTACTTC.

Points on this clonotype: A much larger clonotype is one base distant, so this may be a read error. No conserved phenylalanine or tryptophan ends this CDR3, so it is likely a read error. This sequence joins TRBV5-1 and TRBJ2-1, with no clear D. CDR1 SGHRS and CDR2 YFSETQ come from the germline V gene. CDR3 length: 15 amino acids. V lost 0 bases and J 0 bases, leaving 7 bases between the germline ends. CDR3 region: CASSLDYSSYNEQFS. The CDR3 nucleotides are TGCGCCAGCAGCTTGGACTACAGCTCCTACAATGAGCAGTTCTCC.

By sample fraction, this clonotype is medium-sized (0.01 to 0.1%). This chain connects TRBV12-3 or TRBV12-4 to TRBJ2-1, with TRBD1 matching over 8 bases. This CDR3 comprises 16 residues. The trim removed 6 bases at V and 2 bases at J, leaving 9 bases unmatched. CDR3 protein: CASSVGQGKAYNEQFF. CDR3 bases: TGTGCCAGCAGCGTAGGACAGGGTAAAGCCTACAATGAGCAGTTCTTC.